This T cell receptor (beta chain) was retrieved from a study of blood T cell repertoires in COVID-19. Study at large: Nucleic acid was either cDNA or gDNA, and it came from T cells, B-cell-depleted T cells, or PBMCs.

Per the study methods: Amplification with reference gene primers provided the estimates of nucleated cell counts. TCRdb's table, derived via immunoSEQ multiplex PCR, lists solely in-frame clones and lacks some. That table gives V, J and clone size, and the DNA gave D and trimming. The sample consists of hundreds of thousands of clones, 89% of them appearing once. Recovered status applied to Cohort 3 donors who had two consecutive negative PCRs. It also applied to those with clearance or with symptom resolution. V was cut by 5 bases and J by 0 bases, with 11 bases left in between. The V gene's germline CDR1 is SEHNR and CDR2 FQNEAQ (reference sequence). CDR3 size: 16 residues.

The rearrangement joins TRBV7-9 to TRBJ2-6, with D unclear. The sequence came from a woman in her forties who had recovered from COVID-19. Material: PBMCs or T cells enriched from blood (not recorded which). The CDR3 region has the DNA TGTGCCAGCAGCCCCCGCGAGGACTCTGGGGCCAACGTCCTGACTTTC. This translates into CASSPREDSGANVLTF.